The rows below give T cell receptor beta chains drawn from one sample of a study of blood T cell repertoires in COVID-19. Clones were sequenced by immunoSEQ multiplex PCR, and TCRdb holds only the in-frame ones, with some missing. The profile covers around 58,000 clones, with around 89% appearing a single time and 9.5% to 13% taken by the ten largest. Specimen: PBMCs or T cells enriched from blood (not recorded which). Receptor source: a woman in her thirties or forties who had recovered from COVID-19. The CDR3 runs from the conserved cysteine through the conserved F or W. A D gene is named only where the DNA matches it firmly. Clone size, where shown, is once, few, many, or a class for clones that have expanded.

cdr3_aa	cdr3_nt	j_call	v_call	d_call	clone_size
CASSTWTGDQETQYF	TGTGCCAGCAGCACCTGGACAGGAGACCAAGAGACCCAGTACTTC	TRBJ2-5	TRBV7-9	TRBD1	NA
CASSYPRGTNYGYTF	TGTGCCAGCAGCTATCCTAGGGGGACCAACTATGGCTACACCTTC	TRBJ1-2	TRBV5-4	NA	few
CASSKGSRDTRLAKNIQYF	TGTGCCAGCAGCAAGGGGAGCCGGGACACTCGTCTAGCCAAAAACATTCAGTACTTC	TRBJ2-4	TRBV21-1	NA	NA
CASSSRHRAGELFF	TGCGCCAGCAGCTCTCGGCACAGAGCCGGGGAGCTGTTTTTT	TRBJ2-2	TRBV5-1	NA	NA
CASSWTSGAVGETQYF	TGTGCCAGCAGTTGGACTAGCGGGGCCGTCGGGGAGACCCAGTACTTC	TRBJ2-5	TRBV6-5	TRBD2	NA
CASSFTPTPTEAFF	TGTGCCAGCAGTTTCACCCCGACTCCGACCGAAGCTTTCTTT	TRBJ1-1	TRBV27	NA	NA
CASTDWSSYEQYF	TGTGCCAGCACCGACTGGAGCTCCTACGAGCAGTACTTC	TRBJ2-7	TRBV19	NA	NA
CSVEDPGRAPTDTQYF	TGCAGCGTTGAAGATCCGGGGAGGGCACCAACAGATACGCAGTATTTT	TRBJ2-3	TRBV29-1	TRBD2	NA
CASSRDRGFGVTQYF	TGTGCCAGCAGCCGGGACAGGGGCTTCGGGGTGACCCAGTACTTC	TRBJ2-5	TRBV11-2	TRBD1	NA
CASSQVGSQPYGYTF	TGCGCCAGCAGCCAAGTCGGGTCGCAACCCTATGGCTACACCTTC	TRBJ1-2	TRBV4-1	NA	NA
CASSPDRTIVSYNEQFF	TGTGCCAGCAGTCCCGACAGAACAATTGTCTCCTACAATGAGCAGTTCTTC	TRBJ2-1	TRBV6-6	NA	NA
CASSQGRENSPLHF	TGTGCCAGCAGCCAAGGACGGGAAAATTCACCCCTCCACTTT	TRBJ1-6	TRBV14	NA	NA
CASSYRTGRLDGYTF	TGTGCCAGCAGTTACAGGACAGGGAGGCTGGATGGCTACACCTTC	TRBJ1-2	TRBV6-5	TRBD1	NA
CASSGRTGPPGELFF	TGTGCCAGCAGTGGGCGGACAGGGCCCCCCGGGGAGCTGTTTTTT	TRBJ2-2	TRBV25-1	TRBD1	NA
CASKGTGMEPQHF	TGTGCCAGTAAGGGGACAGGGATGGAGCCCCAGCATTTT	TRBJ1-5	TRBV19	TRBD1	NA
CASSLVGDSDTQYF	TGCGCCAGCAGCTTGGTAGGAGACTCAGATACGCAGTATTTT	TRBJ2-3	TRBV5-1	NA	NA